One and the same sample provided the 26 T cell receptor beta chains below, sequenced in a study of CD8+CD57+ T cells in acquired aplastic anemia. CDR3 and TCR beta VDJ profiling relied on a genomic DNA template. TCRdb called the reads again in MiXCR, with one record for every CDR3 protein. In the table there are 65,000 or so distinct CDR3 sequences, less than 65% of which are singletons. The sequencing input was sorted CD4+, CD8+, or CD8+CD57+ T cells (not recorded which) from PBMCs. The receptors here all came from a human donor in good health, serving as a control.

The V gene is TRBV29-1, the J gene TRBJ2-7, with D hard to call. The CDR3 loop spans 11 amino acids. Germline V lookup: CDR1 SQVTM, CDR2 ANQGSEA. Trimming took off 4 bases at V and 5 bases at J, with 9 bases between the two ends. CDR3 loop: CSVAVSHEQYF. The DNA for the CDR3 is TGCAGCGTTGCCGTTTCCCACGAGCAGTACTTC.

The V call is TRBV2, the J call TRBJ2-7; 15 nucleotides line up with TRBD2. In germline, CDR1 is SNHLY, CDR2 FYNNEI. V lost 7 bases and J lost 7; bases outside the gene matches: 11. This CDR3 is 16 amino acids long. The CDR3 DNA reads TGTGCCAGCACAGGTGGACTAGCGGGAGGGCTTCGAGAGCAGTACTTC. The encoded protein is CASTGGLAGGLREQYF.

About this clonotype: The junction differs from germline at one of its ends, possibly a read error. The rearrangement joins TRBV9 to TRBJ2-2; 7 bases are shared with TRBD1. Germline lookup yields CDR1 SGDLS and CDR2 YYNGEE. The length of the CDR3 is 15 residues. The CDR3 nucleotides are TGTGCCAGCAGCGCCAATACAGGGGACACCGGGAAGCTGTTTTTT. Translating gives CASSANTGDTGKLFF.

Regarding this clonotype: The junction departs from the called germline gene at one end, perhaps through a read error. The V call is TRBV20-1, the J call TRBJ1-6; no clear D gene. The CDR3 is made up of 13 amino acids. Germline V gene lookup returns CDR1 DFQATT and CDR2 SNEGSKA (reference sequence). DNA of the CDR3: TGCAGTGCCAGAGGGAGAGGTAATTCACCCCTCCACTTT. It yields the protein CSARGRGNSPLHF.

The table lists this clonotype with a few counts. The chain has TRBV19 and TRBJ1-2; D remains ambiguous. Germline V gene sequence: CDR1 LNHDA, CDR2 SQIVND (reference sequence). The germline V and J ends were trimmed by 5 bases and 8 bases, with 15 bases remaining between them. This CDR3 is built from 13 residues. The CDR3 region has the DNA TGTGCCAGTAGTCCCACGGGTAGGGAAGGCTACACCTTC. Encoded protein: CASSPTGREGYTF.

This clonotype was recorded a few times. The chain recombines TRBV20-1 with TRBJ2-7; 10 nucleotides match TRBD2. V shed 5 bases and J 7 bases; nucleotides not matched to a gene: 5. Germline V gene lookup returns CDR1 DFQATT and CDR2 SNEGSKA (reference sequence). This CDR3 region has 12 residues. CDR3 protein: CSAVASGSEQYF. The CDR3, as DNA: TGCAGTGCTGTGGCTAGCGGGAGTGAGCAGTACTTC.

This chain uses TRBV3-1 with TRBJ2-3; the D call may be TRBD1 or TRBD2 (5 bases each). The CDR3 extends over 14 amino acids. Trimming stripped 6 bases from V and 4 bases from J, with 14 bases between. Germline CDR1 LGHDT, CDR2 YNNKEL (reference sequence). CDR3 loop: CASSPFQGADTQYF. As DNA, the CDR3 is TGTGCCAGCAGTCCCTTCCAGGGAGCAGATACGCAGTATTTT.

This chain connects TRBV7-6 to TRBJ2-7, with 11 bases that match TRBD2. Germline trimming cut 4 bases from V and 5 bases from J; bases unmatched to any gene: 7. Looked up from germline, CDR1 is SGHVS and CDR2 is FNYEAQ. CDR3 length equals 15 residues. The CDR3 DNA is TGTGCCAGCAGCTACCGGACTAGCGGGTTCAACGAGCAGTACTTC. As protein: CASSYRTSGFNEQYF.

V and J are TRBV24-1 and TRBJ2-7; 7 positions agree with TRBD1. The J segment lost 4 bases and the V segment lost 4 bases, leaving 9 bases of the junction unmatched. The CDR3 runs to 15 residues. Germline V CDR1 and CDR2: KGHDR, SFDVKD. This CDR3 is CATSDARDSIYEQYF. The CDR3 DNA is TGTGCCACCAGTGACGCCCGGGACAGTATTTACGAGCAGTACTTC.

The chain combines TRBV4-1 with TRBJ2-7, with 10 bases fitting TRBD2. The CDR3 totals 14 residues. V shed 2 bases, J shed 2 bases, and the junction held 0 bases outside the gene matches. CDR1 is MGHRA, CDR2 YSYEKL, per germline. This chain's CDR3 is CASSQTSGAYEQYF. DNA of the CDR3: TGCGCCAGCAGCCAAACTAGCGGGGCCTACGAGCAGTACTTC.

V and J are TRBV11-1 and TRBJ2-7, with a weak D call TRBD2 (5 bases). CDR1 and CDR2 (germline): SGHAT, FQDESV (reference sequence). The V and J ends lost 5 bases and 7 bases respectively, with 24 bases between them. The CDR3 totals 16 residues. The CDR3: CASSLNSGTSYNEQYF. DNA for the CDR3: TGTGCCAGCAGCCTTAACAGCGGCACCTCCTACAATGAGCAGTACTTC. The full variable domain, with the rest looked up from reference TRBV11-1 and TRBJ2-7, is EAEVAQSPRYKITEKSQAVAFWCDPISGHATLYWYRQILGQGPELLVQFQDESVVDDSQLPKDRFSAERLKGVDSTLKIQPAELGDSAMYLCASSLNSGTSYNEQYFGPGTRLTVT.

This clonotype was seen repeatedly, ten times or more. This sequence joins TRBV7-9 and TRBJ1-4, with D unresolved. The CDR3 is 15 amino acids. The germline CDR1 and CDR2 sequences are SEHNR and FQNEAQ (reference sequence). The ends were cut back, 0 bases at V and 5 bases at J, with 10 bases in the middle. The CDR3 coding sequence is TGTGCCAGCAGCTTAGCTTCGGCGAGCAATGAAAAACTGTTTTTT. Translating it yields CASSLASASNEKLFF.

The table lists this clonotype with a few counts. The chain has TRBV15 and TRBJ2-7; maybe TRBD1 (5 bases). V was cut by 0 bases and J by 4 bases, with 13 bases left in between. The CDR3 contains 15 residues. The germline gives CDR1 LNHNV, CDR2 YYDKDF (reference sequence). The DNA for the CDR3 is TGTGCCACCAGCAGAGAACCAGGGTCAGCTTACGAGCAGTACTTC. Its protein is CATSREPGSAYEQYF.

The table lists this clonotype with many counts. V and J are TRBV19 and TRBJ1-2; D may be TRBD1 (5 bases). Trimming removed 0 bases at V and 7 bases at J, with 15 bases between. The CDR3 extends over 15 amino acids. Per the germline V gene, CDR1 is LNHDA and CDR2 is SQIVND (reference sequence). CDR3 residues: CASSIDRGLGLGYTF. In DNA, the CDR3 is TGTGCCAGTAGTATAGATAGGGGCCTGGGGCTTGGCTACACCTTC.

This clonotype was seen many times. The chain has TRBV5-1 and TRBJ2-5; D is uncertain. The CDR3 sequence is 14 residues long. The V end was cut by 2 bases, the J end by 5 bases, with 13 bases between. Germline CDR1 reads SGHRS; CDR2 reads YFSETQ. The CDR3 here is CASSFQRSWETQYF. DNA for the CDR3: TGCGCCAGCAGCTTCCAGCGCTCATGGGAGACCCAGTACTTC.

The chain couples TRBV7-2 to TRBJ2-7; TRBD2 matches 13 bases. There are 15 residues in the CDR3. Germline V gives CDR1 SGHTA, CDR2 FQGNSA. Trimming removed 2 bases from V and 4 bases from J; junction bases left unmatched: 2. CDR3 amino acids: CASSLRLAGGYEQYF. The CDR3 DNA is TGTGCCAGCAGCTTAAGACTAGCGGGGGGATACGAGCAGTACTTC.

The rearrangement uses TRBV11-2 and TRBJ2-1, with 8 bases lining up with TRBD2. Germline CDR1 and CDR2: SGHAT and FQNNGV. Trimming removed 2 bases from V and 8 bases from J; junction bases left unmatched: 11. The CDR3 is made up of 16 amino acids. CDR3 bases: TGTGCCAGCAGCTTATTTAGCGGGACTAGTGGGGATGAGCAGTTCTTC. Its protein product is CASSLFSGTSGDEQFF.

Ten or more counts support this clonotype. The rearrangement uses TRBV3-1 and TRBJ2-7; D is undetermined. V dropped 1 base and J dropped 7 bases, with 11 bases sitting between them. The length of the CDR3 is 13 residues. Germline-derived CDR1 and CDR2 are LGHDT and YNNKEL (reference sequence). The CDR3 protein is CASSQVLTREQYF. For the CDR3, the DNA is TGTGCCAGCAGCCAAGTACTAACGAGGGAGCAGTACTTC.

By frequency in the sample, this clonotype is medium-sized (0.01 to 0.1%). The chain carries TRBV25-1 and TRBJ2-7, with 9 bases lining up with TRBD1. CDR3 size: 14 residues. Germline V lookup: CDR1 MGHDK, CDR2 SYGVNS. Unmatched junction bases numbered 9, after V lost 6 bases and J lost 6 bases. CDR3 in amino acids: CASRGWDRASEQYF. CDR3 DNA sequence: TGTGCCAGCAGGGGCTGGGACAGGGCAAGCGAGCAGTACTTC.

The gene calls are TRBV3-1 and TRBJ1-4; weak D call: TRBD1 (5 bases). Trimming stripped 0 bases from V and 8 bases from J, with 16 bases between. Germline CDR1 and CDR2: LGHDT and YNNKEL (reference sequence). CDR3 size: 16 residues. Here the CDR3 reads CASSQDLSGPGEKLFF. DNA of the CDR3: TGTGCCAGCAGCCAAGATCTATCGGGGCCAGGAGAAAAACTGTTTTTT.

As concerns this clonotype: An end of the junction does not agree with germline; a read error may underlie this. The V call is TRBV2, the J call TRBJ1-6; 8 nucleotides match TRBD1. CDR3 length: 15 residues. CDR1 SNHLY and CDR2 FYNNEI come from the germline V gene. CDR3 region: CASRLGQENNSPLHF. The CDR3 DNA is TGTGCCAGCAGGCTGGGACAGGAAAATAATTCACCTCTCCACTTT.

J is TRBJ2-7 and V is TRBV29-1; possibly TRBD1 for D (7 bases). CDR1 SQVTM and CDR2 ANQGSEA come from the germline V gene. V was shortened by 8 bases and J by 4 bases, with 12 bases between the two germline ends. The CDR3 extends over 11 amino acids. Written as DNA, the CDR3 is TGCAGCTTACAGGGGAGGTACGAGCAGTACTTC. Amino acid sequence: CSLQGRYEQYF.

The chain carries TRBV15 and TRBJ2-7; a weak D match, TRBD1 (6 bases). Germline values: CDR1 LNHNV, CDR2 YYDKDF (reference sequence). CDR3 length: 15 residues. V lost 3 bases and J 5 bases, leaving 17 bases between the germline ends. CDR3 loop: CATSSEGRGTHEQYF. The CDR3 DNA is TGTGCCACCAGCAGTGAGGGTAGGGGGACCCACGAGCAGTACTTC.

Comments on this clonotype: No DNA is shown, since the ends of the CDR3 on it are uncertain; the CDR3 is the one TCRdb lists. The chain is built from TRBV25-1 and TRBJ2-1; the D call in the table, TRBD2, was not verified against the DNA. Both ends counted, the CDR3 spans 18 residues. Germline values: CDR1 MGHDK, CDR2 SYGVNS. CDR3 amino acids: CASSEYCCGEVLGNEQFF.

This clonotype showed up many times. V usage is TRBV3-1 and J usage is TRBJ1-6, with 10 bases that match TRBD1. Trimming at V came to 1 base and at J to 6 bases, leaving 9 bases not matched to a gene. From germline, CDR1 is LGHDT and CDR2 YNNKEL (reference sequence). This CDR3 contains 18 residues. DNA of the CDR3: TGTGCCAGCAGCCAAGGGACAGGGGGGCCCTACCTTAATTCACCCCTCCACTTT. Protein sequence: CASSQGTGGPYLNSPLHF.

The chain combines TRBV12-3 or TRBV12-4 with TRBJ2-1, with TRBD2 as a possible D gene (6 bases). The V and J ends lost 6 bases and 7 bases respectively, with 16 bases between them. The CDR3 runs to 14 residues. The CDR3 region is CASRRSGGGNEQFF. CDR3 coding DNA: TGTGCCAGCAGGAGATCCGGGGGAGGAAATGAGCAGTTCTTC.